This TCR beta chain was obtained from a study of cytomegalovirus exposure and HLA in healthy donors. As concerns this clone: Its specificity is not known. At one end, the junction sequence differs from germline, possibly due to a read error.

CDR1 is SGHAT, CDR2 FQNNGV, per germline. The CDR3 extends over 15 amino acids. Points from the study as a whole: In a later analysis, common viral pathogens appeared linked to several of the most significant clusters.

PCR primers comprised 60 Vbeta and 13 Jbeta primers. Only in-frame clones appear in the TCRdb table, and some are missing; sequencing was by immunoSEQ multiplex PCR. The sample lists some 110,000 clones, 50% to 70% occurring once. The TCR originated in a woman aged 35 to 49 in good health and CMV-seropositive. The chain combines TRBV11-2 with TRBJ2-7; D might be TRBD1 (5 bases). The specimen was PBMCs. CDR3 in amino acids: CASSLATASVYGQYF. The CDR3, as DNA: TGTGCCAGCAGCTTAGCGACAGCCTCGGTCTACGGGCAGTACTTC.